This T cell receptor (beta chain) was identified in a study of T cell clusters in autoimmune cytopenias. Overall study: Per sample, median TRB depth was approximately 48,000 reads, yielding a median roughly 2,000 distinct clonotypes.

TRB was amplified by touch-down multiplex PCR, primer pools A and B combined. TCRdb re-called the multiplex PCR reads and shows each CDR3 protein once, DNA omitted. Here the sample table reports about 6,700 distinct CDR3 sequences. Each sample's input was about 250 ng genomic DNA, 38,000 or so genome equivalents. Germline assignment: CDR1 DFQATT and CDR2 SNEGSKA (reference sequence). The CDR3 covers 15 residues. The same data also contributed to another study, on T cell repertoires in aging, cancer and after chemotherapy.

The source is a human donor in good health. The sequenced sample was peripheral blood. The genes are TRBV20-1 and TRBJ2-3; lacking DNA, the TRBD2 call made by TCRdb goes unchecked. The CDR3 sequence: CSASRTSGGADTQYF.